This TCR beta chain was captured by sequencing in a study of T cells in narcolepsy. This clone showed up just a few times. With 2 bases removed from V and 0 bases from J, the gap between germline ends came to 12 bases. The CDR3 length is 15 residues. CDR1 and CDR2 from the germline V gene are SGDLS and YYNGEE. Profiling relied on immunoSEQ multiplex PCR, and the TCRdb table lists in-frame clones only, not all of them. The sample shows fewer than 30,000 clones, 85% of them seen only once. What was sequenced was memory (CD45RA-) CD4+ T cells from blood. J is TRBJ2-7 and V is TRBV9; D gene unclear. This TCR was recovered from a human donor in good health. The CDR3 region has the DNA TGTGCCAGCAGCGTCGGCTCCCAAAGCTCCTACGAGCAGTACTTC. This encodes CASSVGSQSSYEQYF.